Each of the 30 T cell receptor beta chains below was sequenced from the same sample in a study of cytomegalovirus exposure and HLA in healthy donors. Primers: 60 Vbeta forward and 13 Jbeta reverse. Some clones are missing from TCRdb's copy, which holds only in-frame ones; the method was immunoSEQ multiplex PCR. The sample consists of 200,000 to 250,000 clones, just under 85% of them appearing once. Sample: PBMCs. The receptors here all came from a woman aged 40 to 50 in good health and CMV-seronegative.

This clone has more than one count but fewer than ten. This chain joins TRBV6-6 and TRBJ1-1, with 8 bases lining up with TRBD1. Germline V CDR1 and CDR2: MNHNY, SVGAGI (reference sequence). The CDR3 has 16 amino acids. V shed 6 bases, J shed 0 bases, and the junction held 9 bases outside the gene matches. For the CDR3, the DNA is TGTGCCAGCAGCGGACAGGGTCGCTCGATGAACACTGAAGCTTTCTTT. This sequence encodes CASSGQGRSMNTEAFF.

The rearrangement joins TRBV11-1 to TRBJ1-1; possibly TRBD1 for D (5 bases). Germline loops: CDR1 SGHAT, CDR2 FQDESV (reference sequence). V lost 6 bases and J lost 0, with 14 bases in between. CDR3 length: 15 residues. This CDR3 reads CASSQHGALNTEAFF. CDR3 coding DNA: TGTGCCAGCAGTCAACATGGGGCCCTGAACACTGAAGCTTTCTTT.

The chain uses TRBV9 and TRBJ1-2; D is undetermined. The CDR3 loop spans 16 amino acids. Germline CDR1 reads SGDLS; CDR2 reads YYNGEE. V was trimmed by 0 bases and J by 4 bases, leaving 16 bases between them. CDR3 nucleotide sequence: TGTGCCAGCAGCGTAGGAGGTGGTGGCAGCCCCTATGGCTACACCTTC. Its protein product is CASSVGGGGSPYGYTF.

V gene TRBV9 combines with J gene TRBJ2-1; 7 nucleotides agree with TRBD2. The CDR3 loop spans 14 amino acids. V gave up 2 bases and J gave up 4 bases; unmatched junction bases: 3. Germline V gene sequence: CDR1 SGDLS, CDR2 YYNGEE. CDR3 residues: CASSVYGGYNEQFF. As DNA, the CDR3 is TGTGCCAGCAGCGTTTACGGGGGGTACAATGAGCAGTTCTTC.

The chain carries TRBV27 and TRBJ1-3; tentative D call: TRBD1 (6 bases). The CDR3 is 13 amino acids. Trimming cost V 8 bases and J 4 bases, with 12 bases left between them. CDR1 is MNHEY and CDR2 is SMNVEV in the germline V gene (reference sequence). This CDR3 is CASGTGPGNTIYF. In DNA form, the CDR3 reads TGTGCCAGCGGAACAGGGCCCGGAAACACCATATATTTT.

The V call is TRBV29-1, the J call TRBJ2-7, with 9 bases that match TRBD1. Germline trimming cut 4 bases from V and 5 bases from J; bases unmatched to any gene: 3. Germline V gives CDR1 SQVTM, CDR2 ANQGSEA. The CDR3 spans 12 residues. CDR3 DNA: TGCAGCGTTGGGGACAGGGACGACGAGCAGTACTTC. Its translation: CSVGDRDDEQYF.

This clone was picked up one time. The chain employs TRBV13 and TRBJ2-2; 7 bases fit TRBD1. The germline CDR1 and CDR2 sequences are PRHDT and FYEKMQ (reference sequence). CDR3 length: 16 residues. J gave up 1 base and V 2 bases, and 4 bases lay outside the gene matches. CDR3 protein: CASSLPGQWNTGELFF. For the CDR3, the DNA is TGTGCCAGCAGCTTACCGGGACAGTGGAACACCGGGGAGCTGTTTTTT.

V and J are TRBV7-9 and TRBJ1-2; D is undetermined. Trimming stripped 1 base from V and 7 bases from J, with 16 bases between. Germline assignment: CDR1 SEHNR and CDR2 FQNEAQ (reference sequence). There are 15 residues in the CDR3. The CDR3: CASSLGEAPKTGYTF. The CDR3 bases are TGTGCCAGCAGCTTAGGGGAGGCACCGAAAACTGGCTACACCTTC. Together with reference TRBV7-9 and TRBJ1-2, the CDR3 gives the full variable domain: DTGVSQNPRHKITKRGQNVTFRCDPISEHNRLYWYRQTLGQGPEFLTYFQNEAQLEKSRLLSDRFSAERPKGSFSTLEIQRTEQGDSAMYLCASSLGEAPKTGYTFGSGTRLTVV.

The chain employs TRBV15 and TRBJ2-5; D is possibly TRBD2 (7 bases). The V gene lost 0 bases and the J gene lost 1 base, with 18 bases spanning the gap. Germline CDR1 is LNHNV and CDR2 is YYDKDF (reference sequence). The CDR3 runs 18 residues. The CDR3 reads CATSREGGAGIFQETQYF. CDR3 DNA: TGTGCCACCAGCAGAGAAGGGGGGGCGGGGATCTTCCAAGAGACCCAGTACTTC.

The rearrangement uses TRBV5-8 and TRBJ2-4; D is perhaps TRBD1 (5 bases). V was cut by 0 bases and J by 8 bases, with 12 bases left in between. Germline CDR1 SGHTS, CDR2 YDEGEE. CDR3 size: 14 residues. The CDR3 loop reads CASSLVGIGDIQYF. The DNA for the CDR3 is TGTGCCAGCAGCTTGGTTGGGATAGGGGACATTCAGTACTTC.

V and J are TRBV7-9 and TRBJ1-2, with 7 bases fitting TRBD1. The CDR3 has 12 residues. Trimming took 3 bases from V and 10 from J; bases not matched to a gene: 5. CDR1 is SEHNR, CDR2 FQNEAQ, per germline (reference sequence). Here the CDR3 reads CASSFGTEYYTF. The CDR3 nucleotides read TGTGCCAGCAGCTTCGGGACAGAATACTACACCTTC. Supplemented by reference TRBV7-9 and TRBJ1-2, the full variable domain reads DTGVSQNPRHKITKRGQNVTFRCDPISEHNRLYWYRQTLGQGPEFLTYFQNEAQLEKSRLLSDRFSAERPKGSFSTLEIQRTEQGDSAMYLCASSFGTEYYTFGSGTRLTVV.

This sequence joins TRBV19 and TRBJ1-5; D is undetermined. V was trimmed by 3 bases and J by 2 bases, leaving 14 bases between them. Germline V lookup: CDR1 LNHDA, CDR2 SQIVND (reference sequence). The CDR3 has 16 amino acids. This CDR3 reads CASSILLSGRNQPQHF. The DNA of the CDR3 is TGTGCCAGTAGTATCCTTTTGAGCGGGCGCAATCAGCCCCAGCATTTT. Full variable domain (missing parts from reference TRBV19 and TRBJ1-5): DGGITQSPKYLFRKEGQNVTLSCEQNLNHDAMYWYRQDPGQGLRLIYYSQIVNDFQKGDIAEGYSVSREKKESFPLTVTSAQKNPTAFYLCASSILLSGRNQPQHFGDGTRLSIL.

The rearrangement links TRBV11-3 to TRBJ2-1, with TRBD1 identical over 8 bases. With V trimmed by 1 base and J by 1 base, 6 bases remained unmatched. The germline V gene encodes CDR1 SGHNT and CDR2 YENEEA. The CDR3 sequence is 17 residues long. CDR3 in DNA: TGTGCCAGCAGCTTAGTTACAGGGGGTTTTTCCTACAATGAGCAGTTCTTC. Translation: CASSLVTGGFSYNEQFF.

This clone was counted a single time. The J gene is TRBJ2-1, the V gene TRBV6-5, with 10 positions matching TRBD2. J lost 12 bases, V lost 0 bases, and 5 bases had no gene match. This CDR3 has 14 residues. Germline V CDR1 and CDR2: MNHEY, SVGAGI. CDR3 coding DNA: TGTGCCAGCAGTTACTCTCTGAGCGGGGGGGTGCAGTTCTTC. Its protein product is CASSYSLSGGVQFF.

This clone appeared a single time. The gene calls are TRBV19 and TRBJ1-5; D is possibly TRBD1 (5 bases). CDR3 length: 15 amino acids. CDR1 LNHDA and CDR2 SQIVND come from the germline V gene (reference sequence). Trimming cost V 1 base and J 4 bases, with 11 bases left between them. The CDR3 is CASSIVQGPNQPQHF. CDR3 in DNA: TGTGCCAGTAGTATAGTCCAGGGTCCTAATCAGCCCCAGCATTTT.

The chain employs TRBV4-3 and TRBJ2-1; 11 nucleotides line up with TRBD2. V shed 4 bases and J 5 bases; nucleotides not matched to a gene: 7. This CDR3 is built from 16 residues. CDR1 and CDR2 from the germline V gene are LGHNA and YSLEER. In DNA, the CDR3 is TGCGCCAGCAGCCCCCAAGTAGCGGGGGGGCACAATGAGCAGTTCTTC. Its protein is CASSPQVAGGHNEQFF.

V gene TRBV10-3 combines with J gene TRBJ1-1; no firm D call. The CDR3 totals 16 residues. V was clipped by 7 bases and J by 5 bases, with 23 bases between them. The V gene's germline CDR1 is ENHRY and CDR2 SYGVKD. CDR3 region: CAITGGSGTALTEAFF. CDR3 nucleotide sequence: TGTGCCATCACAGGAGGATCGGGAACGGCCTTGACTGAAGCTTTCTTT.

This clone was recorded once. The chain recombines TRBV2 with TRBJ1-2, with 9 bases fitting TRBD1. Germline CDR1 is SNHLY and CDR2 is FYNNEI. The CDR3 is 16 residues long. J gave up 5 bases and V 6 bases, and 13 bases lay outside the gene matches. CDR3 nucleotide sequence: TGTGCCAGCAGAGAGAGGGACAGGGATTTAATTTATGGCTACACCTTC. This gives the protein CASRERDRDLIYGYTF.

This chain links TRBV7-9 with TRBJ2-1, with 8 bases that match TRBD2. The V and J ends lost 1 base and 9 bases, in that order; junction bases with no gene match: 5. Germline V CDR1 and CDR2: SEHNR, FQNEAQ (reference sequence). CDR3 length equals 14 residues. The CDR3 sequence is CASSLGGLAGEQFF. For the CDR3, the DNA is TGTGCCAGCAGCTTAGGTGGACTAGCCGGTGAGCAGTTCTTC.

This rearrangement joins TRBV5-1 to TRBJ2-7; TRBD1 aligns across 10 bases. This CDR3 spans 14 amino acids. Germline CDR1 reads SGHRS; CDR2 reads YFSETQ. The V and J ends lost 3 bases and 3 bases, in that order; junction bases with no gene match: 3. In nucleotides, the CDR3 is TGCGCCAGCAGCTCCGGGACAGGGGTCTACGAGCAGTACTTC. It encodes CASSSGTGVYEQYF.

The sample holds one count of this clone. This chain links TRBV19 with TRBJ1-1; D is undetermined. From germline, CDR1 is LNHDA and CDR2 SQIVND (reference sequence). The CDR3 is 15 amino acids. V was pared by 5 bases and J by 1 base, with 14 bases between. The CDR3 protein is CASSFLDWGNTEAFF. In DNA, the CDR3 is TGTGCCAGTAGTTTCCTGGACTGGGGGAACACTGAAGCTTTCTTT.

V and J are TRBV6-5 and TRBJ2-7, with D perhaps matching TRBD2 (5 bases). CDR3 size: 16 residues. CDR1 and CDR2 from the germline V gene are MNHEY and SVGAGI. The V end was cut by 2 bases, the J end by 6 bases, with 20 bases between. CDR3 in amino acids: CASSYLLPLTRGEQYF. CDR3 DNA sequence: TGTGCCAGCAGTTACCTACTCCCACTCACTAGAGGCGAGCAGTACTTC.

The V gene is TRBV6-5, the J gene TRBJ2-7; D gene ambiguous. Germline CDR1 and CDR2: MNHEY and SVGAGI. The CDR3 totals 13 residues. Trimming took 6 bases from V and 0 from J, leaving 9 bases between them. For the CDR3, the DNA is TGTGCCAGCAGCCTCCGGTTCTCCTACGAGCAGTACTTC. Translation: CASSLRFSYEQYF.

The chain combines TRBV6-1 with TRBJ2-5; 8 bases line up with TRBD2. CDR3 length: 20 amino acids. V trimming: 4 bases; J trimming: 5 bases; junction bases outside the gene matches: 24. Looked up from germline, CDR1 is MNHNS and CDR2 is SASEGT. CDR3 sequence reads: CASSVYETISRGGRWETQYF. CDR3 nucleotides: TGTGCCAGCAGTGTCTACGAAACCATTAGTCGGGGGGGACGATGGGAGACCCAGTACTTC.

The CDR3 bases are TGCGCCAGCAGCCATACAGCCACAGGATATGGCTACACCTTC. It encodes CASSHTATGYGYTF. The chain combines TRBV4-3 with TRBJ1-2; D perhaps matches TRBD1 (5 bases). Germline assignment: CDR1 LGHNA and CDR2 YSLEER. The CDR3 extends over 14 amino acids. V gave up 3 bases and J gave up 5 bases, with 13 bases separating them.

The chain employs TRBV29-1 and TRBJ1-3, with a weak D call TRBD1 (5 bases). Germline V lookup: CDR1 SQVTM, CDR2 ANQGSEA. CDR3 size: 13 residues. Trimming took off 4 bases at V and 2 bases at J, with 9 bases between the two ends. The CDR3 bases are TGCAGCGTTGGAGGGGAGGCTGGAAACACCATATATTTT. It translates to CSVGGEAGNTIYF.

The chain joins TRBV9 to TRBJ1-4; 8 positions agree with TRBD1. V was pared by 3 bases and J by 5 bases, with 6 bases of the junction left unmatched. This CDR3 comprises 15 residues. In germline, CDR1 is SGDLS, CDR2 YYNGEE. CDR3 DNA sequence: TGTGCCAGCAGCGACGGGACAGGCTACAATGAAAAACTGTTTTTT. Translated, it gives CASSDGTGYNEKLFF.

The genes are TRBV16 and TRBJ1-5, with D possibly matching TRBD1 (5 bases). V was pared by 5 bases and J by 7 bases, with 21 bases between. This CDR3 contains 16 residues. Germline lookup yields CDR1 KGHSY and CDR2 FQNENV. The CDR3 region is CASSLGSGGSGQPQHF. The CDR3 region has the DNA TGTGCCAGCAGCTTAGGGTCCGGGGGTTCGGGGCAGCCCCAGCATTTT. The variable domain in full, completed from reference TRBV16 and TRBJ1-5, reads GEEVAQTPKHLVRGEGQKAKLYCAPIKGHSYVFWYQQVLKNEFKFLISFQNENVFDETGMPKERFSAKCLPNSPCSLEIQATKLEDSAVYFCASSLGSGGSGQPQHFGDGTRLSIL.

The chain links TRBV27 to TRBJ1-5; possibly TRBD1 for D (5 bases). Germline V CDR1 and CDR2: MNHEY, SMNVEV (reference sequence). This CDR3 has 15 amino acids. V lost 5 bases, J lost 1 base, and 12 bases lay in between. In DNA form, the CDR3 reads TGTGCCAGCAGTCTCTTCAGGGAAAGCAATCAGCCCCAGCATTTT. This translates into CASSLFRESNQPQHF.

This clone was seen only a few times. The gene calls are TRBV4-1 and TRBJ1-1, with 7 bases aligning to TRBD1. Germline V gives CDR1 MGHRA, CDR2 YSYEKL. The CDR3 runs 16 residues. The ends lost 4 bases at V and 4 bases at J; junction bases unmatched: 12. The CDR3 DNA sequence: TGCGCCAGCAGCCTAGCCGTGGCAGGGGGATTCACTGAAGCTTTCTTT. Its protein product is CASSLAVAGGFTEAFF.